This TCR beta chain was sequenced in a study of blood T cells in healthy people across ages. Through a sample-barcoded 5' primer and a J-beta primer mix, a second PCR was run for roughly 7 to 12 cycles. Through a template-switch adaptor with 12 random nucleotides, each cDNA molecule received a tag. TCRdb re-called the 5' RACE reads with MiXCR, one entry per CDR3 protein. The sample lists hundreds of thousands of distinct CDR3 sequences; about 26% were seen once. This CDR3 contains 12 residues. CDR1 and CDR2 (germline): SQVTM, ANQGSEA. The J segment lost 10 bases and the V segment lost 4 bases, leaving 5 bases of the junction unmatched. These data are also associated with another study on T cells of mothers and their children. This second study says: A few healthy Caucasian mothers and their six children were the donors. Unrelated pairs and related pairs have their TCR recombination output shaped similarly by thymic selection.

The V gene is TRBV29-1, the J gene TRBJ1-2, with 11 bases matching TRBD1. Sequencing input: blood. This TCR was recovered from a boy aged 10-17 years in good health. This CDR3 reads CSVVGDRGAYTF. DNA of the CDR3: TGCAGCGTTGTAGGGGACAGGGGGGCCTACACCTTC.